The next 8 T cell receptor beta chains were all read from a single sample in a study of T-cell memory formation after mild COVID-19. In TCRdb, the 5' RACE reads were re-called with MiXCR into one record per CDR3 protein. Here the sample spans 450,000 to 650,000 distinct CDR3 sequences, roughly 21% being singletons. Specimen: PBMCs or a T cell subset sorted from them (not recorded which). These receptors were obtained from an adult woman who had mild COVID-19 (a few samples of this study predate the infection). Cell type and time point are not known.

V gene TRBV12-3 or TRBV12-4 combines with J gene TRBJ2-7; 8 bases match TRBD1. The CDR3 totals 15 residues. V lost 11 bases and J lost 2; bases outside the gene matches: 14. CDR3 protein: CADQGPGQVTYEQYF. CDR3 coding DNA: TGTGCCGACCAGGGCCCGGGACAGGTGACCTACGAGCAGTACTTC.

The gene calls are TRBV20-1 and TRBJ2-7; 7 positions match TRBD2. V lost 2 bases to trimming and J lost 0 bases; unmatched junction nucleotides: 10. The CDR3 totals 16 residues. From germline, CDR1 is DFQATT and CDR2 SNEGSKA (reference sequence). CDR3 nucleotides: TGCAGTGCTAGAAAGCGGGAATGGGTTAGCTCCTACGAGCAGTACTTC. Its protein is CSARKREWVSSYEQYF.

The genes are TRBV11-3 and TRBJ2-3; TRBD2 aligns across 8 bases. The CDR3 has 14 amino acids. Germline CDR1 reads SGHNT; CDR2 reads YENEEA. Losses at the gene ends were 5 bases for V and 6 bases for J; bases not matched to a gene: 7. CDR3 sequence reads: CASSGGGPWDTQYF. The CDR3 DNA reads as TGTGCCAGCAGCGGCGGGGGGCCTTGGGATACGCAGTATTTT.

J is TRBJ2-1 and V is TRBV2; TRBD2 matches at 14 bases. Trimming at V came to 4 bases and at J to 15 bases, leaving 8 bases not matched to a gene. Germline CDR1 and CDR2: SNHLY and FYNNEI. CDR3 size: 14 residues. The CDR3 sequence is CASSVGLAGESLFF. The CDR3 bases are TGTGCCAGCAGTGTGGGACTAGCGGGAGAAAGTCTGTTCTTC.

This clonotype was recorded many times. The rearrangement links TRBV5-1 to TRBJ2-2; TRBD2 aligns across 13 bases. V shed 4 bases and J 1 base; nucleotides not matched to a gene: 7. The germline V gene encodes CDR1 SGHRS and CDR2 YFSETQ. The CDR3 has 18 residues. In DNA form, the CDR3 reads TGCGCCAGCAGCCGGAAGACTAGCGGGGGGATGAACACCGGGGAGCTGTTTTTT. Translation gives CASSRKTSGGMNTGELFF.

For the CDR3, the DNA is TGTGCCAGCAGTTCGCCTGGTGTCAGGGGAGGGGGCTACACCTTC. Amino acid sequence: CASSSPGVRGGGYTF. The chain has TRBV27 and TRBJ1-2; D may be TRBD1 (6 bases). Germline V gene sequence: CDR1 MNHEY, CDR2 SMNVEV (reference sequence). This CDR3 is built from 15 residues. V was trimmed by 4 bases and J by 8 bases, leaving 20 bases between them.

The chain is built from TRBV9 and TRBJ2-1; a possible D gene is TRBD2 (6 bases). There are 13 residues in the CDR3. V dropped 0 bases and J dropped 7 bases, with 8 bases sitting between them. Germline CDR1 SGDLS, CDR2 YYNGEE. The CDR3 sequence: CASSVGTTNEQFF. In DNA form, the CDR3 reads TGTGCCAGCAGCGTAGGGACTACGAATGAGCAGTTCTTC.

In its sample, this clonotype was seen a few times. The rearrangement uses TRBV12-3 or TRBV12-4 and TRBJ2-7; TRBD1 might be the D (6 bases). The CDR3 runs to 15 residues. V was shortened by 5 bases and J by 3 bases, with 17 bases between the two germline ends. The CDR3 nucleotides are TGTGCCAGCAGTGATGGACAGAAACCCTTCTACGAGCAGTACTTC. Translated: CASSDGQKPFYEQYF.